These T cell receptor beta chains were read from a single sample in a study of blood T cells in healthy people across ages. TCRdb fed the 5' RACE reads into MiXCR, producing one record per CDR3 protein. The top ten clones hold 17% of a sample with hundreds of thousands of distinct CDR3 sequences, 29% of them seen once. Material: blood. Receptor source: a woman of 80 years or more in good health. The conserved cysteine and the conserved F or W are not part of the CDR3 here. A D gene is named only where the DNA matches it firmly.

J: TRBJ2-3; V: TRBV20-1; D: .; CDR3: SASEGGTDTQY
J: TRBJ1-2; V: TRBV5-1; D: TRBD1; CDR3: ASSLSFTGDYT
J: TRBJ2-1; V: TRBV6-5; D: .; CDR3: ASSYLALDRAIVNEQF
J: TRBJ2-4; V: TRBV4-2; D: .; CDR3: ASSQEYALAKNIQY
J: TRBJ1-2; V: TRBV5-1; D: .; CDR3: ASSGDSGRLDYGYT
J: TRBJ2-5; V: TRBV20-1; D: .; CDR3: SAGRARQETQY
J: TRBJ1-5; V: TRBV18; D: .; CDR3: ASPRSGAEQPQH
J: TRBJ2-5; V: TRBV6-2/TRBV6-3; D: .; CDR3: ASGERETQY
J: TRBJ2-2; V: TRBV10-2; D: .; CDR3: ASSAGVAGELF
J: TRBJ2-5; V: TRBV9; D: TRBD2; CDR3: ASSDYSGGETQY
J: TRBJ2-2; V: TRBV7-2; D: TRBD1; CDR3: ASSPDRVPGELF
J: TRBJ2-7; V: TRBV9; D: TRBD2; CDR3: ASSVNSGGHYEQY
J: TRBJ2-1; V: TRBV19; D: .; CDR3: ASSIMTRGEQF
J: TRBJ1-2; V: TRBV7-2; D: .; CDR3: ASSCNPEGYGYT
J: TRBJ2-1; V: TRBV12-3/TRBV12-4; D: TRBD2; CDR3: ASSPVAGVRNEQF
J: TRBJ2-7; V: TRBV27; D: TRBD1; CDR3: ASSLPGGLSYEQY
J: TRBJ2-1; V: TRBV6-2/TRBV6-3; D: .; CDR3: ASSSNPPGTDNEQF
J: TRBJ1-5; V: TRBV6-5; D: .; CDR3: ASSRDGFEPQH
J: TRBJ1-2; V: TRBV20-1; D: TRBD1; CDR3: SARPSGQVNGYT
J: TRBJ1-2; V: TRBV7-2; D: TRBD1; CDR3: ASSRGQGIGYT
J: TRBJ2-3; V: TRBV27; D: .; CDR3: ASRGGQTDTQY
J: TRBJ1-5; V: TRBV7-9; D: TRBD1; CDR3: ASSLGRQGAGNQPQH
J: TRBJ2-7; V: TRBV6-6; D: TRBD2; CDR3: ASSTTSIYEQY
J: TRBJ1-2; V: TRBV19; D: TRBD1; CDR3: ASSARQGQRGYT